Listed below are T cell receptor beta chains from one sample, sequenced in a study of T cell repertoires in cytomegalovirus infection. TCRdb itself ran the reads through MiXCR, one entry per CDR3 protein. This table holds more than 110,000 distinct CDR3 sequences, 32% found once. The antigens of these receptors remain unknown. The material was CD8+ T cells from cultured PBMCs, obtained from culture after CMV antigen stimulation. Every receptor here comes from a human donor in good health (CMV status not recorded). Some clones in this sample may be carry-over from other donors' samples. Each CDR3 is given with its conserved first and last residue. D genes are given only for firm matches. A row's size may be missing; if present it is once, few, many or a size class.

d_gene: NA
j_gene: TRBJ2-5
abundance: NA
v_gene: TRBV12-3/TRBV12-4
CDR3aa: CASSPFGGVAQETQYF
CDR3nt: TGTGCCAGCAGTCCGTTCGGGGGTGTCGCTCAGGAGACCCAGTACTTC

d_gene: TRBD1
j_gene: TRBJ1-6
abundance: NA
v_gene: TRBV4-1
CDR3aa: CASSQAQGVSNSPLHF
CDR3nt: TGCGCCAGCAGCCAAGCCCAGGGGGTTAGTAATTCACCCCTCCACTTT

d_gene: NA
j_gene: TRBJ1-6
abundance: NA
v_gene: TRBV27
CDR3aa: CASSQTGSPLHF
CDR3nt: TGTGCCAGCAGTCAGACGGGGTCACCCCTCCACTTT

d_gene: TRBD1
j_gene: TRBJ2-5
abundance: NA
v_gene: TRBV4-1
CDR3aa: CASTVVGTGDGETQYF
CDR3nt: TGCGCCAGCACCGTCGTGGGGACAGGGGACGGGGAGACCCAGTACTTC

d_gene: NA
j_gene: TRBJ1-4
abundance: few
v_gene: TRBV7-2
CDR3aa: CASSLGSELNEKLFF
CDR3nt: TGTGCCAGCAGCTTAGGTTCAGAGTTGAATGAAAAACTGTTTTTT

d_gene: TRBD1
j_gene: TRBJ2-7
abundance: few
v_gene: TRBV19
CDR3aa: CASSHGQGAGYEQYF
CDR3nt: TGTGCCAGTAGCCATGGACAGGGGGCGGGTTACGAGCAGTACTTC

d_gene: NA
j_gene: TRBJ2-5
abundance: NA
v_gene: TRBV9
CDR3aa: CASSVAGVQETQYF
CDR3nt: TGTGCCAGCAGCGTAGCTGGGGTCCAAGAGACCCAGTACTTC

d_gene: NA
j_gene: TRBJ2-1
abundance: NA
v_gene: TRBV20-1
CDR3aa: CSAPHYNEQFF
CDR3nt: TGCAGTGCTCCACACTACAATGAGCAGTTCTTC

d_gene: TRBD2
j_gene: TRBJ2-7
abundance: NA
v_gene: TRBV7-8
CDR3aa: CASSLTIAGANYEQYF
CDR3nt: TGTGCCAGCAGCTTAACCATAGCGGGGGCCAACTACGAGCAGTACTTC

d_gene: NA
j_gene: TRBJ1-5
abundance: few
v_gene: TRBV27
CDR3aa: CASSIQVPTAYSNQPQHF
CDR3nt: TGTGCCAGCAGTATACAGGTCCCAACAGCTTATAGCAATCAGCCCCAGCATTTT

d_gene: TRBD1
j_gene: TRBJ1-2
abundance: NA
v_gene: TRBV27
CDR3aa: CASSPITGGVDGYTF
CDR3nt: TGTGCCAGCAGTCCAATAACAGGGGGCGTCGATGGCTACACCTTC

d_gene: TRBD1
j_gene: TRBJ1-1
abundance: NA
v_gene: TRBV9
CDR3aa: CASSVDVGTGLNEAFF
CDR3nt: TGTGCCAGCAGCGTAGATGTTGGGACAGGACTAAATGAAGCTTTCTTT

d_gene: TRBD1
j_gene: TRBJ2-7
abundance: few
v_gene: TRBV7-9
CDR3aa: CASSSPGQGDEQYF
CDR3nt: TGTGCCAGCAGCTCACCGGGACAGGGGGACGAGCAGTACTTC

d_gene: NA
j_gene: TRBJ1-5
abundance: medium-sized
v_gene: TRBV12-3/TRBV12-4
CDR3aa: CASSAGGYHQPQHF
CDR3nt: TGTGCCAGCAGTGCCGGTGGGTACCATCAGCCCCAGCATTTT

d_gene: TRBD2
j_gene: TRBJ2-3
abundance: few
v_gene: TRBV7-3
CDR3aa: CASSSIGLAGGPGTDTQYF
CDR3nt: TGTGCCAGCAGCTCTATCGGACTAGCGGGGGGGCCCGGCACAGATACGCAGTATTTT

d_gene: TRBD1
j_gene: TRBJ2-1
abundance: NA
v_gene: TRBV4-1
CDR3aa: CASSQDRITYNEQFF
CDR3nt: TGCGCCAGCAGCCAGGACAGGATTACCTACAATGAGCAGTTCTTC

d_gene: TRBD2
j_gene: TRBJ2-1
abundance: few
v_gene: TRBV27
CDR3aa: CASSLSGLAVTEQFF
CDR3nt: TGTGCCAGCAGTTTATCAGGACTAGCGGTAACAGAGCAGTTCTTC

d_gene: NA
j_gene: TRBJ1-1
abundance: NA
v_gene: TRBV6-1
CDR3aa: CASSLSGDSLNTEAFF
CDR3nt: TGTGCCAGCAGTCTCTCGGGAGACAGCCTCAACACTGAAGCTTTCTTT

d_gene: NA
j_gene: TRBJ2-2
abundance: NA
v_gene: TRBV3-1
CDR3aa: CASSQMQVANTGELFF
CDR3nt: TGTGCCAGCAGCCAAATGCAGGTAGCGAACACCGGGGAGCTGTTTTTT

d_gene: NA
j_gene: TRBJ2-2
abundance: NA
v_gene: TRBV6-5
CDR3aa: CASSPGHPTNTGELFF
CDR3nt: TGTGCCAGCAGTCCTGGGCACCCCACGAACACCGGGGAGCTGTTTTTT